These 15 T cell receptor beta chains were sequenced from one sample in a study of persistence of HIV-infected CD4 T cells. This was the immunoSEQ version 4 assay in survey mode. TCRdb keeps only in-frame clones here, not all; method: immunoSEQ multiplex PCR. This sample has under 40,000 clones, with roughly 82% found just once. Stimulation used 8.5 to 10 ug/mL lysate from CMV-infected fibroblasts. CD40L-negative CD69-negative CD45RO-high memory CD4+ T cells were sorted as populations depleted of antigen-responding cells. These receptors are not linked to any known antigen. The sequenced sample was CD4+ T cells sorted from PBMCs after approximately 18-hour stimulation, obtained from a patient who received antiretroviral therapy. These receptors all come from an adult woman with HIV who was CMV-seropositive.

The count of this clone is one. The CDR3 nucleotides read TGCGCCAGCAGAACAGGGGGCCTCGGCGAGCAGTACTTC. Its protein product is CASRTGGLGEQYF. V gene TRBV5-1 combines with J gene TRBJ2-7; 9 nucleotides align to TRBD1. Trimming removed 5 bases from V and 6 bases from J; junction bases left unmatched: 6. The CDR3 spans 13 residues. CDR1 and CDR2 from the germline V gene are SGHRS and YFSETQ.

The rearrangement links TRBV5-1 to TRBJ2-5; D may be TRBD1 (5 bases). CDR1 SGHRS and CDR2 YFSETQ come from the germline V gene. The CDR3 is made up of 14 amino acids. Trimming left V 0 bases short and J 5 bases short, with 11 bases between. CDR3: CASSLEGQRETQYF. CDR3 in DNA: TGCGCCAGCAGCTTGGAGGGGCAGAGGGAGACCCAGTACTTC.

The chain is built from TRBV30 and TRBJ2-7; D may be TRBD1 (5 bases). CDR1 is GTSNPN, CDR2 SVGIG, per germline (reference sequence). The ends were cut back, 0 bases at V and 1 base at J, with 13 bases in the middle. The CDR3 covers 15 residues. This CDR3 reads CAWSVPRTRSYEQYF. The CDR3 bases are TGTGCCTGGAGTGTACCGAGGACACGGTCCTACGAGCAGTACTTC. Variable domain in full (rest from reference TRBV30 and TRBJ2-7): SQTIHQWPATLVQPVGSPLSLECTVEGTSNPNLYWYRQAAGRGLQLLFYSVGIGQISSEVPQNLSASRPQDRQFILSSKKLLLSDSGFYLCAWSVPRTRSYEQYFGPGTRLTVT.

V gene TRBV7-8 combines with J gene TRBJ2-7; 8 nucleotides align to TRBD2. The germline V gene has CDR1 SGHVS and CDR2 FQNEAQ. The CDR3 loop spans 15 amino acids. With V trimmed by 4 bases and J by 0 bases, 5 bases remained unmatched. CDR3 amino acids: CASSSLAGSSYEQYF. CDR3 nucleotide sequence: TGTGCCAGCAGCTCGCTAGCGGGCAGCTCCTACGAGCAGTACTTC.

This clone was detected a few times. The chain is built from TRBV10-3 and TRBJ2-2; 12 positions match TRBD2. V shed 10 bases and J 3 bases; nucleotides not matched to a gene: 6. Looked up from germline, CDR1 is ENHRY and CDR2 is SYGVKD. The CDR3 extends over 15 amino acids. CDR3 bases: TGTGCCACCAGGAGGACTAGCGGGGACACCGGGGAGCTGTTTTTT. This sequence encodes CATRRTSGDTGELFF.

This clone has just one count. This chain links TRBV2 with TRBJ1-1; TRBD1 agrees at 7 bases. CDR1 and CDR2 from the germline V gene are SNHLY and FYNNEI. The junction had 9 bases not matched to a gene; V was cut back by 5 bases and J by 3 bases. This CDR3 is built from 15 residues. The DNA for the CDR3 is TGTGCCAGCAGTCGGGACAGCGCGGCATACACTGAAGCTTTCTTT. It encodes CASSRDSAAYTEAFF.

The chain recombines TRBV18 with TRBJ2-3, with unresolved D. Per germline, CDR1 KGHSH and CDR2 LQKENI. The CDR3 runs to 14 residues. Between the trimmed V and J ends, which lost 5 bases and 4 bases, there was a span of 13 bases. As DNA, the CDR3 is TGTGCCAGCTCAGGTAGCTATCCCCCAGATACGCAGTATTTT. Encoded protein: CASSGSYPPDTQYF. Full variable domain (remainder filled in from reference TRBV18 and TRBJ2-3): NAGVMQNPRHLVRRRGQEARLRCSPMKGHSHVYWYRQLPEEGLKFMVYLQKENIIDESGMPKERFSAEFPKEGPSILRIQQVVRGDSAAYFCASSGSYPPDTQYFGPGTRLTVL.

The chain has TRBV11-1 and TRBJ2-5; tentative D call: TRBD1 (6 bases). The germline V gene has CDR1 SGHAT and CDR2 FQDESV (reference sequence). Trimming left V 2 bases short and J 4 bases short, with 14 bases between. There are 15 residues in the CDR3. The CDR3 DNA sequence: TGTGCCAGCAGCTTATCACAGGGAGCGCGAGAGACCCAGTACTTC. This translates into CASSLSQGARETQYF.

There are a few counts of this clone. The rearrangement joins TRBV6-6 to TRBJ1-5, with TRBD1 as a possible D gene (5 bases). The CDR3 is 14 residues long. Per the germline V gene, CDR1 is MNHNY and CDR2 is SVGAGI (reference sequence). Trimming pared 2 bases from V and 5 bases from J, leaving 10 bases between. The CDR3 region has the DNA TGTGCCAGCAGTTACAAGGGGCGGGATCAGCCCCAGCATTTT. Residues: CASSYKGRDQPQHF.

V usage is TRBV19 and J usage is TRBJ2-7; TRBD1 aligns across 9 bases. The CDR3 extends over 15 amino acids. Germline V lookup: CDR1 LNHDA, CDR2 SQIVND (reference sequence). Unmatched junction bases numbered 11, after V lost 6 bases and J lost 5 bases. For the CDR3, the DNA is TGTGCCAGTAGCACCCAACAGGGGGCACAGAACGAGCAGTACTTC. Amino acid sequence: CASSTQQGAQNEQYF.

The chain uses TRBV6-5 and TRBJ2-7; D possibly uses TRBD1 or TRBD2 (6 bases each). The CDR3 contains 12 residues. Trimming took 8 bases from V and 4 from J, leaving 12 bases between them. Germline CDR1 and CDR2: MNHEY and SVGAGI. The DNA of the CDR3 is TGTGCCAGCGGGGGGCGCAGTTACGAGCAGTACTTC. Its translation: CASGGRSYEQYF.

The J gene is TRBJ1-2, the V gene TRBV5-4; unclear D gene. Germline V CDR1 and CDR2: SGHNT, YYREEE (reference sequence). V dropped 0 bases and J dropped 4 bases, with 7 bases sitting between them. The CDR3 spans 13 residues. This CDR3 is CASSLDSFYGYTF. The CDR3 DNA reads TGTGCCAGCAGCTTGGACAGCTTCTATGGCTACACCTTC.

This clone was found a few times. The chain has TRBV28 and TRBJ2-1; D tentatively fits TRBD1 or TRBD2 (6 bases each). The V end was cut by 6 bases, the J end by 8 bases, with 20 bases between. CDR1 is MDHEN, CDR2 SYDVKM, per germline. The CDR3 contains 15 residues. CDR3 nucleotides: TGTGCCAGCAGCCAAGGGGGAGGAGGGGTACATGAGCAGTTCTTC. Translating gives CASSQGGGGVHEQFF.

The chain couples TRBV6-1 to TRBJ1-3; D is ambiguous. V was cut by 3 bases and J by 0 bases, with 9 bases left in between. This CDR3 comprises 15 residues. Germline loops: CDR1 MNHNS, CDR2 SASEGT. CDR3 sequence (DNA): TGTGCCAGCAGTGACGGATTTCCCTCTGGAAACACCATATATTTT. Translation gives CASSDGFPSGNTIYF.

This chain joins TRBV6-4 and TRBJ2-7; TRBD2 agrees at 7 bases. CDR1 and CDR2 from the germline V gene are MRHNA and SNTAGT. The CDR3 sequence is 11 residues long. The chain's CDR3 is CAERGPAEQYF. The CDR3 coding sequence is TGTGCGGAGCGGGGACCCGCCGAGCAGTACTTC.